The 28 T cell receptor beta chains below were found in one sample sequenced in a study of identical twins (dated by TCRdb to the mid-2010s). Library prep was done by 5' RACE. The run used an Illumina HiSeq 2000. TCRdb's own reprocessing of the public reads used fastp at Q25 and MiXCR and kept productive beta chains. Identical CDR3 proteins give one entry, which carries the most common genes and DNA. This sample holds about 300,000 distinct CDR3 sequences; approximately 13% were observed only once. The top ten constitute just over 7% of the sample. The same data also contributed to another study, on yellow fever vaccine responses in identical twins.

The source material was CD8+ T cells sorted from blood. These receptor sequences come from a woman in her late teens or twenties in good health.

This clonotype was detected only a few times. The gene calls are TRBV7-9 and TRBJ2-1; tentative D call: TRBD1 (6 bases). V was trimmed by 4 bases and J by 2 bases, leaving 15 bases between them. Germline V lookup: CDR1 SEHNR, CDR2 FQNEAQ (reference sequence). The CDR3 length is 16 residues. The CDR3 sequence: CASSSSQGIAYNEQFF. The CDR3 bases are TGTGCCAGCAGCTCCTCACAGGGAATTGCCTACAATGAGCAGTTCTTC.

The chain recombines TRBV6-1 with TRBJ2-3, with a possible D match to TRBD2 (5 bases). Trimming shortened V by 11 bases and J by 2 bases, and 20 bases separated the two germline ends. Germline V CDR1 and CDR2: MNHNS, SASEGT. This CDR3 spans 15 amino acids. The chain's CDR3 is CAPRVREPFTDTQYF. The CDR3 region has the DNA TGTGCCCCCCGTGTTCGGGAACCATTCACAGATACGCAGTATTTT.

The V and J genes are TRBV10-2 and TRBJ1-1, with a tentative D call TRBD1 (5 bases). The length of the CDR3 is 15 residues. Trimming cost V 5 bases and J 11 bases, with 24 bases left between them. CDR1 is WSHSY and CDR2 is SAAADI in the germline V gene. CDR3 nucleotide sequence: TGCGCCAGCAGTTGGGCAGGGACGGCGATAGCAGGCGCTTTCTTT. The encoded protein is CASSWAGTAIAGAFF.

The J gene is TRBJ2-1, the V gene TRBV7-9; D unresolved. The CDR3 spans 12 residues. V was clipped by 5 bases and J by 9 bases, with 11 bases between them. CDR1 is SEHNR, CDR2 FQNEAQ, per germline (reference sequence). As DNA, the CDR3 is TGTGCCAGCAGCCCCGGGCAAACTGAGCAGTTCTTC. Protein: CASSPGQTEQFF.

The genes are TRBV7-2 and TRBJ2-1; 9 bases are shared with TRBD1. This CDR3 comprises 14 residues. J gave up 8 bases and V 5 bases, and 7 bases lay outside the gene matches. CDR1 and CDR2 from the germline V gene are SGHTA and FQGNSA. The CDR3 loop reads CASSHRTGDDEQFF. The CDR3 DNA sequence: TGTGCCAGCAGCCACCGGACAGGGGACGATGAGCAGTTCTTC.

The J gene is TRBJ1-2, the V gene TRBV2; D unresolved. Germline V gene data show CDR1 as SNHLY and CDR2 as FYNNEI. Trimming took off 0 bases at V and 2 bases at J, with 10 bases between the two ends. This CDR3 is 15 amino acids long. CDR3: CASSEADGLNYGYTF. The CDR3 coding sequence is TGTGCCAGCAGTGAAGCCGACGGATTAAACTATGGCTACACCTTC.

This clonotype turned up a few times. The junction and the germline gene differ at one end; a read error may be behind it. J is TRBJ2-5 and V is TRBV24-1, with 8 positions matching TRBD1. This CDR3 has 15 residues. Germline V CDR1 and CDR2: KGHDR, SFDVKD. This CDR3 is CATSGLQGAGETQYF. The CDR3 nucleotides are TGTGCCACCAGTGGTTTGCAGGGGGCCGGAGAGACCCAGTACTTC.

In its sample, this clonotype was seen many times. The gene calls are TRBV3-1 and TRBJ2-1, with 8 bases identical to TRBD2. This CDR3 is 15 amino acids long. V was clipped by 1 base and J by 4 bases; unmatched bases: 3. Germline V lookup: CDR1 LGHDT, CDR2 YNNKEL (reference sequence). The CDR3 DNA is TGTGCCAGCAGCCAAGGCGAGCGGGGGTACAATGAGCAGTTCTTC. Its translation: CASSQGERGYNEQFF.

This clonotype showed up just a few times. This chain links TRBV28 with TRBJ2-7, with 10 bases that match TRBD2. V shed 5 bases, J shed 9 bases, and the junction held 13 bases outside the gene matches. CDR1 is MDHEN and CDR2 is SYDVKM in the germline V gene. This CDR3 is 15 amino acids long. CDR3 DNA sequence: TGTGCCAGCAGTCCCCTAGCGGGAGAGTCTGATGTGCAGTACTTC. Protein sequence: CASSPLAGESDVQYF.

The chain has TRBV12-3 or TRBV12-4 and TRBJ1-1; no definite D call. The CDR3 has 14 amino acids. Deletions cut 6 bases from V and 4 bases from J, with 15 bases between. The CDR3 loop reads CASRWTNKGTEAFF. The CDR3 nucleotides are TGTGCCAGCAGATGGACCAATAAGGGCACTGAAGCTTTCTTT.

The V and J genes are TRBV4-2 and TRBJ2-1; 16 bases agree with TRBD2. V was clipped by 4 bases and J by 5 bases; unmatched bases: 8. Germline-derived CDR1 and CDR2 are LGHNA and YNFKEQ. This CDR3 spans 18 amino acids. The CDR3 reads CASSLGLAGGLYNNEQFF. Here the CDR3 DNA reads TGTGCCAGCAGCCTGGGACTAGCGGGAGGGCTGTACAACAATGAGCAGTTCTTC.

The V call is TRBV5-5, the J call TRBJ2-5; D call uncertain. Germline CDR1 is SGHKS and CDR2 is YYEKEE (reference sequence). The CDR3 totals 15 residues. The germline V and J ends were trimmed by 2 bases and 2 bases, with 13 bases remaining between them. The CDR3 region is CASSLKVFGQETQYF. The CDR3 nucleotides are TGTGCCAGCAGCTTAAAAGTCTTTGGGCAAGAGACCCAGTACTTC. Drawing the rest from reference TRBV5-5 and TRBJ2-5, the complete variable domain is DAGVTQSPTHLIKTRGQQVTLRCSPISGHKSVSWYQQVLGQGPQFIFQYYEKEERGRGNFPDRFSARQFPNYSSELNVNALLLGDSALYLCASSLKVFGQETQYFGPGTRLLVL.

This clonotype was picked up many times. V and J are TRBV6-5 and TRBJ1-2; a weak D match, TRBD1 (6 bases). The CDR3 covers 13 residues. Germline CDR1 MNHEY, CDR2 SVGAGI. V was trimmed by 0 bases and J by 5 bases, leaving 7 bases between them. The DNA of the CDR3 is TGTGCCAGCAGTTACTCGGGACATTATGGCTACACCTTC. Its protein product is CASSYSGHYGYTF.

The chain recombines TRBV10-2 with TRBJ2-7; 10 bases align to TRBD2. CDR3 size: 12 residues. V gave up 8 bases and J gave up 2 bases; unmatched junction bases: 0. Germline loops: CDR1 WSHSY, CDR2 SAAADI. The CDR3 sequence is CASGLAAYEQYF. CDR3 bases: TGCGCCAGCGGACTAGCGGCCTACGAGCAGTACTTC.

This chain uses TRBV20-1 with TRBJ2-3; tentatively, D is TRBD1 (6 bases). Germline V gene data show CDR1 as DFQATT and CDR2 as SNEGSKA (reference sequence). The V end was cut by 4 bases, the J end by 6 bases, with 20 bases between. This CDR3 has 15 residues. The DNA for the CDR3 is TGCAGTGCTACCCGTAAGGAACAGGGTTTGGATACGCAGTATTTT. As protein: CSATRKEQGLDTQYF.

The table lists this clonotype with many counts. V is TRBV15 and J is TRBJ2-1, with D possibly being TRBD2 (6 bases). Germline V CDR1 and CDR2: LNHNV, YYDKDF (reference sequence). The V and J ends lost 4 bases and 8 bases respectively, with 18 bases between them. This CDR3 comprises 15 residues. The CDR3 loop reads CATSTGTGISHEQFF. As DNA, the CDR3 is TGTGCCACCAGCACCGGGACTGGGATCAGCCATGAGCAGTTCTTC.

The chain couples TRBV7-9 to TRBJ2-7; 10 nucleotides match TRBD1. The CDR3 spans 17 residues. Germline V gene data show CDR1 as SEHNR and CDR2 as FQNEAQ (reference sequence). V dropped 5 bases and J dropped 6; count of bases not matched to a gene: 16. The CDR3 DNA sequence: TGTGCCAGCAGCCTACTTCGAGCCGGGACAGGGGAGGGCGAGCAGTACGTC. This translates into CASSLLRAGTGEGEQYV.

The V call is TRBV7-2, the J call TRBJ1-2, with a tentative D call TRBD1 (5 bases). In germline, CDR1 is SGHTA, CDR2 FQGNSA. Deletions cut 4 bases from V and 0 bases from J, with 15 bases between. The CDR3 loop spans 16 amino acids. CDR3 amino acids: CASSSTVPSANYGYTF. CDR3 in DNA: TGTGCCAGCAGCTCGACAGTACCTAGCGCTAACTATGGCTACACCTTC. Full variable domain (missing parts from reference TRBV7-2 and TRBJ1-2): GAGVSQSPSNKVTEKGKDVELRCDPISGHTALYWYRQSLGQGLEFLIYFQGNSAPDKSGLPSDRFSAERTGGSVSTLTIQRTQQEDSAVYLCASSSTVPSANYGYTFGSGTRLTVV.

There are a few counts of this clonotype. The chain uses TRBV11-1 and TRBJ2-2; 9 nucleotides match TRBD2. V dropped 5 bases and J dropped 1; count of bases not matched to a gene: 2. The germline V gene encodes CDR1 SGHAT and CDR2 FQDESV (reference sequence). The CDR3 consists of 15 residues. The CDR3 loop reads CASSKAGGNTGELFF. DNA of the CDR3: TGTGCCAGCAGCAAAGCGGGAGGGAACACCGGGGAGCTGTTTTTT.

The table lists this clonotype with a few counts. The chain has TRBV20-1 and TRBJ2-7, with D maybe TRBD2 (6 bases). The V gene lost 3 bases and the J gene lost 3 bases, with 9 bases spanning the gap. The CDR3 is 12 amino acids. In germline, CDR1 is DFQATT, CDR2 SNEGSKA (reference sequence). The CDR3 sequence is CSARRGDYEQYF. The CDR3 nucleotides read TGCAGTGCTAGGCGGGGAGACTACGAGCAGTACTTC.

The chain joins TRBV24-1 to TRBJ2-5; 7 nucleotides align to TRBD1. Germline V CDR1 and CDR2: KGHDR, SFDVKD. The trim removed 4 bases at V and 3 bases at J, leaving 4 bases unmatched. The CDR3 is 14 residues long. This chain's CDR3 is CATSDTTGEETQYF. In DNA, the CDR3 is TGTGCCACCAGTGACACCACAGGGGAAGAGACCCAGTACTTC.

This clonotype was picked up a small number of times. The gene calls are TRBV25-1 and TRBJ2-2; 15 bases fit TRBD2. The CDR3 spans 20 residues. Germline V gene data show CDR1 as MGHDK and CDR2 as SYGVNS. V shed 3 bases, J shed 3 bases, and the junction held 11 bases outside the gene matches. The CDR3 DNA reads as TGTGCCAGCAGTGATTCCGGGACTAGCGGGAGGTTGGTTTACACCGGGGAGCTGTTTTTT. Its protein is CASSDSGTSGRLVYTGELFF.

The CDR3: CASIWGRGLYEQYV. CDR3 bases: TGTGCCAGCATCTGGGGCAGGGGGCTCTACGAGCAGTACGTC. The chain carries TRBV2 and TRBJ2-7, with 8 bases that match TRBD1. This CDR3 spans 14 amino acids. V dropped 7 bases and J dropped 3; count of bases not matched to a gene: 8. Germline CDR1 is SNHLY and CDR2 is FYNNEI.

This clonotype was seen more than once but under ten times. This rearrangement joins TRBV7-9 to TRBJ2-7; D gene uncertain. The CDR3 has 14 amino acids. Germline CDR1 and CDR2: SEHNR and FQNEAQ (reference sequence). Between the trimmed V and J ends, which lost 0 bases and 4 bases, there was a span of 10 bases. The CDR3 sequence is CASSLALGKYEQYF. For the CDR3, the DNA is TGTGCCAGCAGCTTAGCGCTTGGTAAATACGAGCAGTACTTC.

This clonotype has a handful of counts. The gene calls are TRBV20-1 and TRBJ2-7, with a possible D match to TRBD1 (6 bases). Germline CDR1 reads DFQATT; CDR2 reads SNEGSKA (reference sequence). The CDR3 is 15 amino acids. V dropped 2 bases and J dropped 0 bases, with 14 bases sitting between them. The CDR3, as DNA: TGCAGTGCTAGACTCGCAGGGGCCTCCTCCTACGAGCAGTACTTC. Amino acid sequence: CSARLAGASSYEQYF.

The CDR3 here is CASAPGYNEQFF. CDR3 DNA sequence: TGTGCTAGTGCCCCGGGATACAATGAGCAGTTCTTC. The chain recombines TRBV12-5 with TRBJ2-1, with D maybe TRBD2 (5 bases). V gave up 7 bases and J gave up 4 bases, with 8 bases separating them. The length of the CDR3 is 12 residues. Germline V gene lookup returns CDR1 LGHNT and CDR2 FRNRAP.

The V gene is TRBV7-9, the J gene TRBJ1-3, with D hard to call. Trimming shortened V by 2 bases and J by 4 bases, and 15 bases separated the two germline ends. Germline values: CDR1 SEHNR, CDR2 FQNEAQ (reference sequence). The length of the CDR3 is 16 residues. CDR3 in DNA: TGTGCCAGCAGCTTACCTTGGGCGGCCGCGGGAAACACCATATATTTT. Translating it yields CASSLPWAAAGNTIYF.

Of note for this clonotype: This clone may be a read error of a much larger clone one base away. V is TRBV7-9 and J is TRBJ1-1; 8 bases fit TRBD1. Trimming removed 0 bases from V and 5 bases from J; junction bases left unmatched: 5. The CDR3 loop spans 15 amino acids. Germline CDR1 SEHNR, CDR2 FQNEAQ (reference sequence). The CDR3 DNA reads as TGTGCCAGCAGCTTAGCGCAGGGGGCAGGGACTGAAGCTTTCTTT. It specifies CASSLAQGAGTEAFF.